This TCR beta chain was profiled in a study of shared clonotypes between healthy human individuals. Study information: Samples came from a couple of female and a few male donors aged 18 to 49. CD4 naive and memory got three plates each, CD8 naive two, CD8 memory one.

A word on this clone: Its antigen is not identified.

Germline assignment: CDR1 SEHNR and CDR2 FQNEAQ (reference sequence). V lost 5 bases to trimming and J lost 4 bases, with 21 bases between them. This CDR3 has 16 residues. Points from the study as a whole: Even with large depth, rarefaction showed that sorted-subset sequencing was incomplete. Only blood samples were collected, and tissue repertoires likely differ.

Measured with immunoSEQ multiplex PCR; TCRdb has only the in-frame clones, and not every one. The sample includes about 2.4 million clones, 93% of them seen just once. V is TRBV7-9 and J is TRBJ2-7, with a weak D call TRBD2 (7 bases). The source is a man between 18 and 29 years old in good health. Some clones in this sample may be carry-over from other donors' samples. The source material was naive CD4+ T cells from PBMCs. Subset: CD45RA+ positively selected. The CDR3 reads CASSPVGGTKPYEQYF. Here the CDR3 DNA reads TGTGCCAGCAGCCCCGTCGGGGGGACAAAACCATACGAGCAGTACTTC.